These 16 T cell receptor beta chains were sequenced from one sample in a study of cytomegalovirus exposure and HLA in healthy donors. A multiplex PCR was run with 60 Vbeta primers and 13 Jbeta primers. Repertoires were generated with immunoSEQ multiplex PCR, while TCRdb's copy carries only in-frame clones and drops some. The repertoire includes around 200,000 clones, around nine tenths of them detected once, and 1% sits in the top ten. The sequenced material came from PBMCs. The source is a woman younger than 35 in good health and CMV-seronegative.

This chain connects TRBV11-2 to TRBJ1-3; a possible D gene is TRBD1 (5 bases). V was cut by 11 bases and J by 0 bases, with 8 bases left in between. The CDR3 totals 12 residues. CDR1 and CDR2 from the germline V gene are SGHAT and FQNNGV. As DNA, the CDR3 is TGTGCCTCAGGGCCCTCTGGAAACACCATATATTTT. It encodes CASGPSGNTIYF.

The chain links TRBV7-9 to TRBJ2-5; no reliable D call. CDR1 SEHNR and CDR2 FQNEAQ come from the germline V gene (reference sequence). The CDR3 extends over 11 amino acids. Deletions cut 4 bases from V and 4 bases from J, with 4 bases between. This CDR3 is CASSYLETQYF. The CDR3 nucleotides read TGTGCCAGCAGCTACTTAGAGACCCAGTACTTC.

V usage is TRBV4-3 and J usage is TRBJ1-1; D is unresolved. Germline loops: CDR1 LGHNA, CDR2 YSLEER. The CDR3 sequence is 17 residues long. V was clipped by 1 base and J by 0 bases, with 15 bases between them. The chain's CDR3 is CASSQGSPAVMNTEAFF. CDR3 nucleotides: TGCGCCAGCAGCCAAGGGAGTCCAGCCGTCATGAACACTGAAGCTTTCTTT.

The chain combines TRBV4-2 with TRBJ2-3; TRBD2 matches 15 bases. V dropped 1 base and J dropped 2; count of bases not matched to a gene: 4. CDR3 length: 18 residues. The germline gives CDR1 LGHNA, CDR2 YNFKEQ. The CDR3 coding sequence is TGTGCCAGCAGCCAAGTGGGACTAGCGGGGGGTTTCACAGATACGCAGTATTTT. Its protein is CASSQVGLAGGFTDTQYF.

This clone was detected once. V is TRBV15 and J is TRBJ1-2, with TRBD1 matching 9 bases. The CDR3 has 15 amino acids. Germline V CDR1 and CDR2: LNHNV, YYDKDF (reference sequence). After removal of 3 bases from V and 1 base from J, the junction contained 3 bases not matched to a gene. In DNA form, the CDR3 reads TGTGCCACCAGCAGGCGGACAGGGGATAACTATGGCTACACCTTC. Its protein product is CATSRRTGDNYGYTF. Together with reference TRBV15 and TRBJ1-2, the CDR3 gives the full variable domain: DAMVIQNPRYQVTQFGKPVTLSCSQTLNHNVMYWYQQKSSQAPKLLFHYYDKDFNNEADTPDNFQSRRPNTSFCFLDIRSPGLGDTAMYLCATSRRTGDNYGYTFGSGTRLTVV.

The V and J genes are TRBV2 and TRBJ1-1; D perhaps matches TRBD1 (5 bases). The CDR3 contains 13 residues. The germline V gene has CDR1 SNHLY and CDR2 FYNNEI. V was shortened by 4 bases and J by 5 bases, with 11 bases between the two germline ends. CDR3 in DNA: TGTGCCAGCAGTGCCCAAAGACAGACTGAAGCTTTCTTT. Encoded protein: CASSAQRQTEAFF. The whole variable domain, remainder taken from reference TRBV2 and TRBJ1-1, is EPEVTQTPSHQVTQMGQEVILRCVPISNHLYFYWYRQILGQKVEFLVSFYNNEISEKSEIFDDQFSVERPDGSNFTLKIRSTKLEDSAMYFCASSAQRQTEAFFGQGTRLTVV.

This clone was picked up a small number of times. The chain carries TRBV7-2 and TRBJ2-7; a possible D gene is TRBD2 (5 bases). Looked up from germline, CDR1 is SGHTA and CDR2 is FQGNSA. V lost 5 bases and J 5 bases, leaving 22 bases between the germline ends. The CDR3 spans 16 residues. CDR3 nucleotide sequence: TGTGCCAGCAGCCTGGGGTGGGGAGTGAGTACCCACGAGCAGTACTTC. Translated, it gives CASSLGWGVSTHEQYF.

This clone came up once. The chain couples TRBV28 to TRBJ2-7; 8 nucleotides align to TRBD2. Germline CDR1 reads MDHEN; CDR2 reads SYDVKM. The V segment lost 7 bases and the J segment 4 bases; nucleotides outside the gene matches: 9. CDR3 length equals 14 residues. The CDR3: CASKGAGAYYEQYF. For the CDR3, the DNA is TGTGCCAGCAAGGGAGCGGGGGCATATTACGAGCAGTACTTC.

The chain recombines TRBV4-2 with TRBJ2-1, with 8 positions matching TRBD1. The length of the CDR3 is 15 residues. Unmatched junction bases numbered 9, after V lost 2 bases and J lost 9 bases. Germline assignment: CDR1 LGHNA and CDR2 YNFKEQ. In nucleotides, the CDR3 is TGTGCCAGCAGCCAACCTCAGGGGACAGGCCGTGAGCAGTTCTTC. It is translated as CASSQPQGTGREQFF.

The V gene is TRBV7-9, the J gene TRBJ2-5; possibly TRBD2 for D (6 bases). The CDR3 covers 15 residues. Deletions cut 2 bases from V and 3 bases from J, with 13 bases between. Germline V gene lookup returns CDR1 SEHNR and CDR2 FQNEAQ (reference sequence). Here the CDR3 reads CASSLLGSGEETQYF. In DNA form, the CDR3 reads TGTGCCAGCAGCTTATTAGGTAGCGGAGAAGAGACCCAGTACTTC.

This chain uses TRBV4-3 with TRBJ1-2; a possible D gene is TRBD1 (5 bases). Germline V gene lookup returns CDR1 LGHNA and CDR2 YSLEER. CDR3 size: 15 residues. Deletions cut 0 bases from V and 2 bases from J, with 10 bases between. The CDR3 protein is CASSQEAGINYGYTF. Written as DNA, the CDR3 is TGCGCCAGCAGCCAAGAGGCAGGGATAAACTATGGCTACACCTTC.

The chain recombines TRBV11-2 with TRBJ2-3; no clear D gene. Per germline, CDR1 SGHAT and CDR2 FQNNGV. V was clipped by 3 bases and J by 2 bases, with 9 bases between them. The CDR3 length is 14 residues. CDR3 amino acids: CASSLYRVTDTQYF. The CDR3 region has the DNA TGTGCCAGCAGCTTGTATCGGGTCACAGATACGCAGTATTTT. Filled out from reference TRBV11-2 and TRBJ2-3, the complete variable domain reads EAGVAQSPRYKIIEKRQSVAFWCNPISGHATLYWYQQILGQGPKLLIQFQNNGVVDDSQLPKDRFSAERLKGVDSTLKIQPAKLEDSAVYLCASSLYRVTDTQYFGPGTRLTVL.

The V call is TRBV7-9, the J call TRBJ1-2; D is perhaps TRBD1 (5 bases). Germline V gene lookup returns CDR1 SEHNR and CDR2 FQNEAQ (reference sequence). Trimming left V 7 bases short and J 5 bases short, with 17 bases between. The CDR3 loop spans 14 amino acids. The CDR3 sequence: CASKAYYRSYGYTF. DNA of the CDR3: TGTGCCAGCAAAGCTTACTACAGGAGTTATGGCTACACCTTC.

The J gene is TRBJ2-3, the V gene TRBV27; 9 bases are shared with TRBD2. This CDR3 has 16 amino acids. V gave up 6 bases and J gave up 6 bases; unmatched junction bases: 13. Germline V gene data show CDR1 as MNHEY and CDR2 as SMNVEV (reference sequence). The CDR3 bases are TGTGCCAGCAGGGGATGGGGCGGGAGGGCCAGCGATACGCAGTATTTT. Protein sequence: CASRGWGGRASDTQYF.

The J gene is TRBJ2-3, the V gene TRBV7-2, with D unresolved. Trimming shortened V by 5 bases and J by 2 bases, and 8 bases separated the two germline ends. The CDR3 covers 13 residues. Germline CDR1 is SGHTA and CDR2 is FQGNSA. In DNA form, the CDR3 reads TGTGCCAGCAGCCTGCACATCACAGATACGCAGTATTTT. The encoded protein is CASSLHITDTQYF. The whole variable domain, remainder taken from reference TRBV7-2 and TRBJ2-3, is GAGVSQSPSNKVTEKGKDVELRCDPISGHTALYWYRQSLGQGLEFLIYFQGNSAPDKSGLPSDRFSAERTGGSVSTLTIQRTQQEDSAVYLCASSLHITDTQYFGPGTRLTVL.

V is TRBV18 and J is TRBJ2-2, with 10 positions matching TRBD2. The V gene's germline CDR1 is KGHSH and CDR2 LQKENI. The CDR3 spans 17 residues. With 6 bases clipped from V and 7 bases from J, the junction kept 14 bases outside the gene matches. CDR3 sequence: CASSLTGTSASSGELFF. CDR3 DNA: TGTGCCAGCTCCCTGACGGGGACTAGCGCCTCAAGCGGGGAGCTGTTTTTT.